A single sample is the source of the 27 T cell receptor beta chains below, sequenced in a study of blood T cells in healthy people across ages. Through a sample-barcoded 5' primer and a J-beta primer mix, a second PCR was run for 7 to 11 cycles. TCRdb analysed the 5' RACE reads with MiXCR anew, one entry per CDR3 protein. The sample includes roughly 720,000 distinct CDR3 sequences, 40% to 65% of them seen just once. Sequencing was carried out using blood. Every receptor here comes from a man at least 80 years old in good health.

The rearrangement joins TRBV30 to TRBJ2-1, with a possible D match to TRBD2 (6 bases). TRBJ2-7 matches the DNA end more closely, so the J call is doubtful. The CDR3 has 14 amino acids. The germline V gene has CDR1 GTSNPN and CDR2 SVGIG (reference sequence). The DNA of the CDR3 is TGTGCCTGGAGCTCTAGCGAATCCTACAATGAGCAGTACTTC. Its protein is CAWSSSESYNEQYF.

This clonotype has a count of ten or more. The V gene is TRBV15, the J gene TRBJ2-6; weak D call: TRBD1 (5 bases). The V end was cut by 2 bases, the J end by 0 bases, with 11 bases between. CDR1 LNHNV and CDR2 YYDKDF come from the germline V gene (reference sequence). The CDR3 spans 17 residues. The CDR3 sequence is CATSRQGWGSGANVLTF. The CDR3 nucleotides are TGTGCCACCAGCAGACAGGGTTGGGGCTCTGGGGCCAACGTCCTGACTTTC.

The chain is built from TRBV12-3 or TRBV12-4 and TRBJ2-1, with D possibly TRBD1 on 6 matching bases. This CDR3 is 13 amino acids long. Trimming cost V 3 bases and J 8 bases, with 11 bases left between them. The CDR3 is CASSLDSRDEQFF. CDR3 bases: TGTGCCAGCAGTTTGGACAGTAGAGATGAGCAGTTCTTC.

The table lists this clonotype with a few counts. The chain combines TRBV27 with TRBJ1-2; D is perhaps TRBD1 (5 bases). Deletions cut 0 bases from V and 4 bases from J, with 9 bases between. The CDR3 runs to 14 residues. Germline CDR1 is MNHEY and CDR2 is SMNVEV (reference sequence). CDR3 coding DNA: TGTGCCAGCAGTTTATCGGGGGGAGGCTATGGCTACACCTTC. Encoded protein: CASSLSGGGYGYTF.

J is TRBJ2-1 and V is TRBV11-2; TRBD2 matches 7 bases. CDR3 length: 15 residues. V lost 0 bases to trimming and J lost 9 bases; unmatched junction nucleotides: 8. Germline CDR1 reads SGHAT; CDR2 reads FQNNGV. DNA of the CDR3: TGTGCCAGCAGCTTAGATGGCGGAACGGGAGGTGAGCAGTTCTTC. Protein: CASSLDGGTGGEQFF.

This chain uses TRBV27 with TRBJ2-7; maybe TRBD1 (6 bases). The V end was cut by 5 bases, the J end by 2 bases, with 10 bases between. The germline V gene encodes CDR1 MNHEY and CDR2 SMNVEV (reference sequence). The CDR3 spans 13 residues. CDR3 in DNA: TGTGCCAGCAGTGGGACACTAGCCTACGAGCAGTACTTC. Residues: CASSGTLAYEQYF.

This sequence joins TRBV20-1 and TRBJ1-4; unclear D gene. Germline V gene data show CDR1 as DFQATT and CDR2 as SNEGSKA (reference sequence). V was trimmed by 3 bases and J by 8 bases, leaving 10 bases between them. This CDR3 is built from 12 residues. CDR3 amino acids: CSASYNEEKLFF. CDR3 in DNA: TGCAGTGCTAGTTATAATGAGGAAAAACTGTTTTTT.

The rearrangement links TRBV12-3 or TRBV12-4 to TRBJ2-1; 10 nucleotides match TRBD2. This CDR3 is 16 amino acids long. J lost 5 bases, V lost 6 bases, and 10 bases had no gene match. CDR3 sequence (DNA): TGTGCCAGCAGGTCGCCGGGACTAGCGCCGAACAATGAGCAGTTCTTC. Encoded protein: CASRSPGLAPNNEQFF.

V usage is TRBV2 and J usage is TRBJ2-5; 9 bases are shared with TRBD1. Losses at the gene ends were 3 bases for V and 5 bases for J; bases not matched to a gene: 10. CDR1 and CDR2 from the germline V gene are SNHLY and FYNNEI. CDR3 length equals 16 residues. The CDR3, as DNA: TGTGCCAGCAGTGAGGGGCCCGGGACAGGGAAGGAGACCCAGTACTTC. Translated: CASSEGPGTGKETQYF.

The CDR3, as DNA: TGCGCCAGCAGCTTGGACGGAACTCCCTACGAGCAGTACTTC. It specifies CASSLDGTPYEQYF. The chain has TRBV5-1 and TRBJ2-7; no clear D gene. CDR1 and CDR2 (germline): SGHRS, YFSETQ. V shed 0 bases and J shed 2 bases, with 9 bases lying between them. This CDR3 is 14 amino acids long.

This chain joins TRBV7-2 and TRBJ1-5, with 9 nucleotides matching TRBD1. The CDR3 extends over 14 amino acids. CDR1 is SGHTA and CDR2 is FQGNSA in the germline V gene. V lost 5 bases and J lost 7; bases outside the gene matches: 6. CDR3 residues: CASSQGQGLQPQHF. The DNA for the CDR3 is TGTGCCAGCAGCCAAGGACAGGGGTTGCAGCCCCAGCATTTT. Drawing the rest from reference TRBV7-2 and TRBJ1-5, the complete variable domain is GAGVSQSPSNKVTEKGKDVELRCDPISGHTALYWYRQSLGQGLEFLIYFQGNSAPDKSGLPSDRFSAERTGGSVSTLTIQRTQQEDSAVYLCASSQGQGLQPQHFGDGTRLSIL.

This chain connects TRBV5-1 to TRBJ2-1; 11 bases are shared with TRBD1. Germline V CDR1 and CDR2: SGHRS, YFSETQ. This CDR3 is 17 amino acids long. The junction had 12 bases not matched to a gene; V was cut back by 4 bases and J by 6 bases. The DNA for the CDR3 is TGCGCCAGCAGCCCCGCAGGGGGGACAGGGGGAGGCAATGAGCAGTTCTTC. This gives the protein CASSPAGGTGGGNEQFF.

The V gene is TRBV18, the J gene TRBJ1-4; the D gene is possibly TRBD1 (6 bases). The germline V gene has CDR1 KGHSH and CDR2 LQKENI. The length of the CDR3 is 16 residues. V was pared by 3 bases and J by 9 bases, with 20 bases between. The CDR3 coding sequence is TGTGCCAGCTCACCCCTACAGGGACTACAGCGGCAAAAACTGTTTTTT. Translating gives CASSPLQGLQRQKLFF.

The rearrangement joins TRBV14 to TRBJ2-5; TRBD2 agrees at 7 bases. Germline CDR1 and CDR2: SGHDN and FVKESK. Trimming at V came to 0 bases and at J to 8 bases, leaving 3 bases not matched to a gene. The CDR3 has 13 residues. The CDR3 region has the DNA TGTGCCAGCAGCCAAGAGGGCGGGAGAACCCAGTACTTC. Its translation is CASSQEGGRTQYF.

The chain links TRBV20-1 to TRBJ2-7; D is tentatively TRBD1 or TRBD2 (5 bases each). Germline-derived CDR1 and CDR2 are DFQATT and SNEGSKA (reference sequence). Trimming shortened V by 0 bases and J by 3 bases, and 15 bases separated the two germline ends. This CDR3 spans 15 amino acids. The CDR3 coding sequence is TGCAGTGCTAGAGATCTGGGACGGAATGACTACGAGCAGTACTTC. The encoded protein is CSARDLGRNDYEQYF.

The chain is built from TRBV4-1 and TRBJ2-5, with 9 bases matching TRBD1. The CDR3 extends over 15 amino acids. V shed 1 base and J 5 bases; nucleotides not matched to a gene: 5. Germline V CDR1 and CDR2: MGHRA, YSYEKL. The CDR3 here is CASSQVGTGRETQYF. The CDR3 region has the DNA TGCGCCAGCAGCCAAGTTGGGACAGGGAGGGAGACCCAGTACTTC.

CDR3 DNA sequence: TGTGCCAGCAGCGGAAAGACACAAGCCAAAAACATTCAGTACTTC. The encoded protein is CASSGKTQAKNIQYF. The V gene is TRBV2, the J gene TRBJ2-4; D not resolved. Trimming removed 6 bases from V and 0 bases from J, with 12 bases in between. CDR1 is SNHLY and CDR2 is FYNNEI in the germline V gene. The CDR3 is 15 residues long.

This clonotype was found a few times. The chain employs TRBV20-1 and TRBJ2-5; D may correspond to TRBD1 or TRBD2 (6 bases each). Germline CDR1 DFQATT, CDR2 SNEGSKA (reference sequence). The CDR3 contains 16 residues. V was clipped by 3 bases and J by 2 bases, with 19 bases between them. The CDR3 coding sequence is TGCAGTGCTAGGAGTCGGGGGCAGGCCTCTCAAGAGACCCAGTACTTC. It specifies CSARSRGQASQETQYF.

This chain connects TRBV12-3 or TRBV12-4 to TRBJ1-5; D might be TRBD1 (5 bases). V lost 6 bases and J 6 bases, leaving 15 bases between the germline ends. The CDR3 is 14 amino acids. CDR3 coding DNA: TGTGCCAGCAGCTCTTCTGGGGGGACTCAGCCCCAGCATTTT. Its protein product is CASSSSGGTQPQHF.

The genes are TRBV27 and TRBJ2-7; no clear D gene. Germline CDR1 is MNHEY and CDR2 is SMNVEV (reference sequence). V was trimmed by 2 bases and J by 2 bases, leaving 10 bases between them. The CDR3 loop spans 14 amino acids. CDR3 in DNA: TGTGCCAGCAGTTTAGTGGCGCTAGCCTACGAGCAGTACTTC. Translated: CASSLVALAYEQYF.

The V and J genes are TRBV5-1 and TRBJ2-6; no clear D. Per the germline V gene, CDR1 is SGHRS and CDR2 is YFSETQ. The CDR3 sequence is 15 residues long. Trimming removed 2 bases from V and 4 bases from J, with 10 bases in between. The CDR3 reads CASSFVQTGANVLTF. The CDR3, as DNA: TGCGCCAGCAGCTTTGTACAGACCGGGGCCAACGTCCTGACTTTC.

Written as DNA, the CDR3 is TGTGCCAGCAGTTCCGGGGCTGGCGGCTACACCTTC. Translating it yields CASSSGAGGYTF. The genes are TRBV28 and TRBJ1-2, with D tentatively TRBD1 (5 bases). V was clipped by 4 bases and J by 8 bases, with 11 bases between them. The CDR3 loop spans 12 amino acids. The germline V gene has CDR1 MDHEN and CDR2 SYDVKM.

The CDR3 is CASRGQGLNTEAFF. DNA of the CDR3: TGTGCCAGCCGGGGACAGGGGTTGAACACTGAAGCTTTCTTT. J is TRBJ1-1 and V is TRBV12-3 or TRBV12-4, with 10 bases aligning to TRBD1. J gave up 0 bases and V 8 bases, and 3 bases lay outside the gene matches. The CDR3 sequence is 14 residues long.

The chain uses TRBV28 and TRBJ2-6; D is perhaps TRBD1 or TRBD2 (5 bases each). Germline CDR1 and CDR2: MDHEN and SYDVKM. This CDR3 is built from 19 residues. V shed 4 bases and J shed 0 bases, with 19 bases lying between them. The CDR3 coding sequence is TGTGCCAGCAGTTCGGACGGGGCGTCTCCAATCTCTGGGGCCAACGTCCTGACTTTC. Protein product: CASSSDGASPISGANVLTF.

The V gene is TRBV9, the J gene TRBJ2-1, with D possibly being TRBD2 (7 bases). V shed 0 bases and J shed 9 bases, with 13 bases lying between them. Germline V lookup: CDR1 SGDLS, CDR2 YYNGEE. The CDR3 covers 14 residues. The CDR3 reads CASSVASGGGEQFF. DNA for the CDR3: TGTGCCAGCAGCGTAGCTTCGGGGGGCGGTGAGCAGTTCTTC.

The genes are TRBV28 and TRBJ1-2; a weak D match, TRBD1 (6 bases). V lost 6 bases to trimming and J lost 5 bases, with 16 bases between them. Germline V gene sequence: CDR1 MDHEN, CDR2 SYDVKM. The CDR3 extends over 14 amino acids. This CDR3 reads CASRRQAGRYGYTF. DNA for the CDR3: TGTGCCAGCAGGAGACAGGCGGGCCGTTATGGCTACACCTTC.

The genes are TRBV29-1 and TRBJ2-1; D gene ambiguous. Germline V gene lookup returns CDR1 SQVTM and CDR2 ANQGSEA. Trimming pared 3 bases from V and 0 bases from J, leaving 3 bases between. The CDR3 contains 12 residues. Here the CDR3 DNA reads TGCAGCGTTGATGTCTCCTACAATGAGCAGTTCTTC. Encoded protein: CSVDVSYNEQFF.